Shown below are 4 T cell receptor beta chains from a single sample sequenced in a study of CD8 T cells in Susac syndrome. It was with random hexamers that 0.5 to 1 ug RNA was reverse transcribed. MiXCR, run by TCRdb on the immunoSEQ multiplex PCR reads, gives a single entry per CDR3 protein. The sample yields about 190,000 distinct CDR3 sequences, 95% seen once. The source material was CD8+ T cells from PBMCs. The receptors were sampled from a human donor with Susac syndrome.

This clonotype has just one count. The chain recombines TRBV24-1 with TRBJ2-7, with D possibly called TRBD1 or TRBD2 (5 bases each). Germline CDR1 and CDR2: KGHDR and SFDVKD. Trimming cost V 5 bases and J 2 bases, with 18 bases left between them. The CDR3 runs to 16 residues. The CDR3 loop reads CATSGPSRGSTYEQYF. CDR3 bases: TGTGCCACCAGTGGACCCTCCCGGGGCAGCACCTACGAGCAGTACTTC.

J is TRBJ2-7 and V is TRBV30; perhaps D is TRBD1 or TRBD2 (5 bases each). CDR3 size: 13 residues. V was pared by 0 bases and J by 2 bases, with 8 bases between. In germline, CDR1 is GTSNPN, CDR2 SVGIG (reference sequence). The chain's CDR3 is CAWSVRGPYEQYF. DNA of the CDR3: TGTGCCTGGAGTGTTCGGGGACCCTACGAGCAGTACTTC.

The rearrangement links TRBV4-1 to TRBJ2-2; 14 bases are a match to TRBD2. The junction had 6 bases not matched to a gene; V was cut back by 2 bases and J by 4 bases. The CDR3 extends over 18 amino acids. The V gene's germline CDR1 is MGHRA and CDR2 YSYEKL. In nucleotides, the CDR3 is TGCGCCAGCAGCCAACAGGGGACTAGCGGGGGCATCACCGGGGAGCTGTTTTTT. Its translation is CASSQQGTSGGITGELFF.

The V gene is TRBV2, the J gene TRBJ1-2; no clear D. Germline CDR1 and CDR2: SNHLY and FYNNEI. This CDR3 spans 12 amino acids. V lost 7 bases, J lost 1 base, and 7 bases lay in between. DNA for the CDR3: TGTGCCAGCAAATTACTTAACTATGGCTACACCTTC. Translating gives CASKLLNYGYTF.